The rows below give T cell receptor beta chains drawn from one sample of a study of blood T cell repertoires in COVID-19. Assay: immunoSEQ multiplex PCR; the TCRdb copy retains only in-frame clones and omits some. Here the sample spans around 480,000 clones, 88% being singletons. Sequencing was done on a sample of peripheral blood. The receptors were sampled from a woman aged 45 to 65 with COVID-19, enrolled during active disease. The conserved cysteine and the conserved F or W are not part of the CDR3 here. Fields, in order: V gene, J gene, CDR3 protein.

v_gene: TRBV6-4
j_gene: TRBJ2-1
CDR3aa: ASSGLLAGVHEQF

v_gene: TRBV19
j_gene: TRBJ1-1
CDR3aa: AGRNRGQSEAF

v_gene: TRBV3-1/TRBV3-2
j_gene: TRBJ1-4
CDR3aa: ASSQVWGQGDEKLF

v_gene: TRBV24-1
j_gene: TRBJ1-2
CDR3aa: ATTLKEGYGYT

v_gene: TRBV27
j_gene: TRBJ1-2
CDR3aa: ASSFQTGVGYGYT

v_gene: TRBV11-3
j_gene: TRBJ2-3
CDR3aa: ASSLGERDTQY

v_gene: TRBV12-5
j_gene: TRBJ1-1
CDR3aa: ASGEREKNTEAF

v_gene: TRBV14
j_gene: TRBJ1-3
CDR3aa: ASSQPFDSTGNTIY

v_gene: TRBV18
j_gene: TRBJ2-1
CDR3aa: ASSPLAGGYNEQF

v_gene: TRBV27
j_gene: TRBJ2-1
CDR3aa: ATLLGNEQF

v_gene: TRBV9
j_gene: TRBJ1-2
CDR3aa: ASSAGAGVGYT

v_gene: TRBV5-1
j_gene: TRBJ2-1
CDR3aa: ASSLRLAGMALNEQF

v_gene: TRBV12-5
j_gene: TRBJ1-5
CDR3aa: ASGLSYPNSGAQPQH

v_gene: TRBV6-1
j_gene: TRBJ2-7
CDR3aa: ASSDHPSGGSYEQY

v_gene: TRBV24-1
j_gene: TRBJ2-1
CDR3aa: ATQSSSYNEQF

v_gene: TRBV19
j_gene: TRBJ1-3
CDR3aa: ASSTTTGYGNTIY

v_gene: TRBV6-5
j_gene: TRBJ1-1
CDR3aa: ASRRQREAF

v_gene: TRBV28
j_gene: TRBJ2-1
CDR3aa: ASSLLAGDAYNEQF

v_gene: TRBV27
j_gene: TRBJ1-4
CDR3aa: ASSPDRPNEKLF

v_gene: TRBV24-1
j_gene: TRBJ2-7
CDR3aa: ATSDLVRGGASYEQY

v_gene: TRBV19
j_gene: TRBJ2-3
CDR3aa: ASSILAGGPSTDTQY

v_gene: TRBV11-3
j_gene: TRBJ2-2
CDR3aa: ASSLGGGANTGELF

v_gene: TRBV12-3/TRBV12-4
j_gene: TRBJ1-1
CDR3aa: ASSFAANTEAF

v_gene: TRBV2
j_gene: TRBJ1-1
CDR3aa: ASSGTGKDTEAF

v_gene: TRBV5-8
j_gene: TRBJ1-3
CDR3aa: ASSFGTAGNTIY

v_gene: TRBV2
j_gene: TRBJ1-1
CDR3aa: ASRIGGFGTEAF

v_gene: TRBV30
j_gene: TRBJ2-3
CDR3aa: ALEQGPSTDTQY

v_gene: TRBV28
j_gene: TRBJ1-1
CDR3aa: ASSFREAF

v_gene: TRBV7-9
j_gene: TRBJ2-7
CDR3aa: ASRDGGGHYEQY